The 3 T cell receptor beta chains listed next were all sequenced from one sample in a study of blood T cell repertoires in COVID-19. Clones were sequenced by immunoSEQ multiplex PCR, and TCRdb holds only the in-frame ones, with some missing. In the table there are roughly 440,000 clones, around 89% of which are singletons. The sample was peripheral blood. These TCRs come from a woman aged 50 to 60 with COVID-19, enrolled during active disease.

V gene TRBV5-1 combines with J gene TRBJ1-1, with a possible D match to TRBD1 (6 bases). The V end lost 5 bases, the J end lost 5 bases, and 13 bases lay between the germline ends. The CDR3 consists of 13 residues. The germline V gene encodes CDR1 SGHRS and CDR2 YFSETQ. The CDR3 DNA is TGCGCCAGCAGTTTACAGGGTGGAACTGAAGCTTTCTTT. Translated: CASSLQGGTEAFF.

The V call is TRBV2, the J call TRBJ2-1; TRBD1 is a possible D gene (5 bases). V lost 5 bases to trimming and J lost 5 bases, with 7 bases between them. The CDR3 spans 12 residues. CDR1 SNHLY and CDR2 FYNNEI come from the germline V gene. DNA for the CDR3: TGTGCCAGCAGTATAGGGGACAATGAGCAGTTCTTC. It codes for CASSIGDNEQFF.

The chain joins TRBV29-1 to TRBJ1-2; weak D call: TRBD1 (6 bases). CDR1 and CDR2 (germline): SQVTM, ANQGSEA. Trimming shortened V by 8 bases and J by 6 bases, and 16 bases separated the two germline ends. The length of the CDR3 is 12 residues. This CDR3 is CSYDRNDHGYTF. The CDR3 region has the DNA TGCAGCTACGACAGGAACGATCATGGCTACACCTTC.